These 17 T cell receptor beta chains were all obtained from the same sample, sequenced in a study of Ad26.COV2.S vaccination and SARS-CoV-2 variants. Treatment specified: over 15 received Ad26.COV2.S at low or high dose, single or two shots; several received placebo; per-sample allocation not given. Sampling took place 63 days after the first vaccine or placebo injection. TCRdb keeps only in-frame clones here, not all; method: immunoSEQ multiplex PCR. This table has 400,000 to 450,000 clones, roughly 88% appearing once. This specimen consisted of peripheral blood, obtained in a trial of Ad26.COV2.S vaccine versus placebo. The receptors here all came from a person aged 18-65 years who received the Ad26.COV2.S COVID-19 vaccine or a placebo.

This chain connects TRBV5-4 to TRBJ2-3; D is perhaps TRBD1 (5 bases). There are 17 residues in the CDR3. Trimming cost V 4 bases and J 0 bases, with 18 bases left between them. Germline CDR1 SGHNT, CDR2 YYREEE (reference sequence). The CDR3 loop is CASSPASGQGSTDTQYF. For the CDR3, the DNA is TGTGCCAGCAGCCCAGCCAGTGGTCAGGGAAGCACAGATACGCAGTATTTT.

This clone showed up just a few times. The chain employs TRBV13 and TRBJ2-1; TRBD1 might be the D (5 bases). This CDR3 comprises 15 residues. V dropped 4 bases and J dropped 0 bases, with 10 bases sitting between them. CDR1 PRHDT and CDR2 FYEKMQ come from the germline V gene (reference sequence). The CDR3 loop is CASSSDSDSYNEQFF. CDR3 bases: TGTGCCAGCAGCTCCGACAGCGACTCCTACAATGAGCAGTTCTTC.

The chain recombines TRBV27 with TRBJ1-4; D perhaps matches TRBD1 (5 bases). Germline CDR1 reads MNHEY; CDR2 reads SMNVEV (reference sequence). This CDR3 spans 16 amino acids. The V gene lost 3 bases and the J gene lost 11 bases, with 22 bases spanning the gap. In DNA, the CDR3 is TGTGCCAGCAGTTTCGTCCGGGACCGAACCTTGGAGAAACTGTTTTTT. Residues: CASSFVRDRTLEKLFF.

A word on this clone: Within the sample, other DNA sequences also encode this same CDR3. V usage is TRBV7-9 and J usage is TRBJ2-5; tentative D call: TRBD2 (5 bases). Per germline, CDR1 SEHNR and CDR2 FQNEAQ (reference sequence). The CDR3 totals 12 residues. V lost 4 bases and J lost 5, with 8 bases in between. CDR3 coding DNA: TGTGCCAGCAGCTCCACGGGGGAGACCCAGTACTTC. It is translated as CASSSTGETQYF.

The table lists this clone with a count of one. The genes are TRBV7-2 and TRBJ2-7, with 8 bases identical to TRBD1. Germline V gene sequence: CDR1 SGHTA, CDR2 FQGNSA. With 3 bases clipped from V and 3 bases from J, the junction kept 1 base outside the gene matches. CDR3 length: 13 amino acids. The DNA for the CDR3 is TGTGCCAGCAGCTTCACAGGGGGCTACGAGCAGTACTTC. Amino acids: CASSFTGGYEQYF.

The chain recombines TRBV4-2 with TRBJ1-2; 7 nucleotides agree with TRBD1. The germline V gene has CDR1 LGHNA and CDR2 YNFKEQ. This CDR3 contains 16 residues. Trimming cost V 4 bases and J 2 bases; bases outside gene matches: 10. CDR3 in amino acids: CASSPLRQGGNYGYTF. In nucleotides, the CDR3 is TGTGCCAGCAGCCCGCTGAGGCAGGGGGGAAACTATGGCTACACCTTC.

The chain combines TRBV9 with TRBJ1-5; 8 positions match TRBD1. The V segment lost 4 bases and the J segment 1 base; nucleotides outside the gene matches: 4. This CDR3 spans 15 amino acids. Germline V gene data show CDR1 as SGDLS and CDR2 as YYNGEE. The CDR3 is CASSKTGESNQPQHF. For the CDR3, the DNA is TGTGCCAGCAGCAAGACAGGGGAAAGCAATCAGCCCCAGCATTTT.

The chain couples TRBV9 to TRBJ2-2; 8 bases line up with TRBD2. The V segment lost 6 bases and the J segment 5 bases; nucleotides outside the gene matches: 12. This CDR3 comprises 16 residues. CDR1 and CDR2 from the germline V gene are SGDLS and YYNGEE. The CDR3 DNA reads TGTGCCAGCACCTTCGAGAGCGAGCGGGAGACCGGGGAGCTGTTTTTT. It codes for CASTFESERETGELFF.

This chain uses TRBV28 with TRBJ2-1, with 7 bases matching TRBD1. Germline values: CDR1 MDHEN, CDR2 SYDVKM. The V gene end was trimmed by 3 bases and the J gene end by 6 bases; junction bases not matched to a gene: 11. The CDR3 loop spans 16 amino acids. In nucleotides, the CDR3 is TGTGCCAGCAGTTTGGTTGGGGGACAGATAGTCAATGAGCAGTTCTTC. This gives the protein CASSLVGGQIVNEQFF.

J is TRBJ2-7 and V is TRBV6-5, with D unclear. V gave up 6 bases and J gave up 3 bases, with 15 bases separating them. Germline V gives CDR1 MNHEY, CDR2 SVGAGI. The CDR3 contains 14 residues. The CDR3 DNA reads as TGTGCCAGCAGGGTAAGGACGGAGATCTACGAGCAGTACTTC. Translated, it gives CASRVRTEIYEQYF.

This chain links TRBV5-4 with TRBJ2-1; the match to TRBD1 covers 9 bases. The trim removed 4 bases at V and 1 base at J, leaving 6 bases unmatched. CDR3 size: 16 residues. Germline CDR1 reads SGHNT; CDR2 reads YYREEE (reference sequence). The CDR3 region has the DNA TGTGCCAGCAGCAAAACGGGACAGGGATCCTACAATGAGCAGTTCTTC. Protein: CASSKTGQGSYNEQFF.

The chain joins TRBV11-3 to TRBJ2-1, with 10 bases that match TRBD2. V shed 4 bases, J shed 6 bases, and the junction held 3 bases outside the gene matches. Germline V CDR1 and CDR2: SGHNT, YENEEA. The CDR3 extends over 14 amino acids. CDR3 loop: CASSSGTSANEQFF. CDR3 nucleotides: TGTGCCAGCAGCTCCGGGACTAGCGCCAATGAGCAGTTCTTC.

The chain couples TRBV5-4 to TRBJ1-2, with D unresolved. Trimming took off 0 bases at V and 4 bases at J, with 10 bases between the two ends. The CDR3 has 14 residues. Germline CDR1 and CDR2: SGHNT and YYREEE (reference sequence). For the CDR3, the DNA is TGTGCCAGCAGCTTGGGGCAGGCTAGCTATGGCTACACCTTC. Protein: CASSLGQASYGYTF.

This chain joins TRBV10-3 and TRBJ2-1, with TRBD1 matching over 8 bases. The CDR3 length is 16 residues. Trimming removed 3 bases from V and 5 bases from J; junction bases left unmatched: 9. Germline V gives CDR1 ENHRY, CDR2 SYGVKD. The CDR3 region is CAISDTWTGINNEQFF. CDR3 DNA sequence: TGTGCCATCAGTGACACATGGACAGGGATAAACAATGAGCAGTTCTTC.

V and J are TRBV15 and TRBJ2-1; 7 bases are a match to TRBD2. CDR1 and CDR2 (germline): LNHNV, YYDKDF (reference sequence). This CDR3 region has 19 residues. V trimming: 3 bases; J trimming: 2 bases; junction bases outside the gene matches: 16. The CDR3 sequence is CATSSTGGLAFSPYNEQFF. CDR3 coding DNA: TGTGCCACCAGCAGTACGGGAGGCCTCGCTTTTAGCCCCTACAATGAGCAGTTCTTC.

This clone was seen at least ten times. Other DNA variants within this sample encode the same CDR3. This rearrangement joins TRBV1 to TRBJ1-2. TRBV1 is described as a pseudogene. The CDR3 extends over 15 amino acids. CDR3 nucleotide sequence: TGCACCAGCAGCCAAGAACGGGACGACTACTATGGCTACACCTTC. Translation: CTSSQERDDYYGYTF.

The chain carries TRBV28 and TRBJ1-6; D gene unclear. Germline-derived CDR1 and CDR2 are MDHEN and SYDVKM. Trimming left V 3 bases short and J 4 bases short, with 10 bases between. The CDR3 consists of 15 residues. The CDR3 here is CASSFRLPYNSPLHF. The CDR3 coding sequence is TGTGCCAGCAGTTTCCGACTGCCGTATAATTCACCCCTCCACTTT.